The next 10 T cell receptor beta chains were all read from a single sample in a study of cytomegalovirus exposure and HLA in healthy donors (TCRdb year 2017). Library construction relied on the immunoSEQ multiplex PCR assay. The multiplex PCR relied on a mix of 60 forward primers for TCR Vbeta segments and 13 reverse primers for TCR Jbeta segments. Drawn from immuneACCESS, this table holds only the in-frame rearrangements with V and J called that TCRdb kept. Clones are partly lost; checked studies trace under half to an unresolved V gene and leave the rest unexplained. This sample lists some 180,000 clones; around 85% were detected once. The ten largest clones represent less than 2.5% of the sample. The sample consisted of PBMCs. The receptors were gathered from a woman aged 45-65 years in good health and CMV-seronegative.

The V call is TRBV14, the J call TRBJ1-4; tentative D call: TRBD1 (5 bases). CDR1 SGHDN and CDR2 FVKESK come from the germline V gene. CDR3 length equals 15 residues. V lost 3 bases and J lost 8, with 16 bases in between. CDR3 amino acids: CASSHQRGRTEKLFF. CDR3 nucleotides: TGTGCCAGCAGCCACCAAAGGGGTCGTACGGAAAAACTGTTTTTT.

The rearrangement links TRBV2 to TRBJ2-3, with 12 positions matching TRBD2. The ends lost 10 bases at V and 0 bases at J; junction bases unmatched: 5. The CDR3 is made up of 15 amino acids. Per the germline V gene, CDR1 is SNHLY and CDR2 is FYNNEI. CDR3 sequence reads: CATLTSGGSTDTQYF. CDR3 nucleotide sequence: TGTGCCACCTTGACTAGCGGGGGTAGCACAGATACGCAGTATTTT.

The chain is built from TRBV4-1 and TRBJ2-3; tentative D call: TRBD2 (6 bases). The CDR3 runs to 16 residues. Trimming took 3 bases from V and 1 from J, leaving 14 bases between them. Germline V CDR1 and CDR2: MGHRA, YSYEKL. This chain's CDR3 is CASSHSLAGGTDTQYF. The CDR3 bases are TGCGCCAGCAGCCATTCACTAGCCGGCGGCACAGATACGCAGTATTTT.

V usage is TRBV27 and J usage is TRBJ2-1; 11 bases align to TRBD2. Looked up from germline, CDR1 is MNHEY and CDR2 is SMNVEV (reference sequence). V lost 4 bases to trimming and J lost 5 bases; unmatched junction nucleotides: 7. The CDR3 spans 16 residues. CDR3 DNA sequence: TGTGCCAGCAGTTCTCCGGGGACTAGCGGACACAATGAGCAGTTCTTC. This gives the protein CASSSPGTSGHNEQFF.

The chain employs TRBV9 and TRBJ2-7, with 7 bases that match TRBD1. CDR3 length equals 14 residues. After removal of 4 bases from V and 4 bases from J, the junction contained 8 bases not matched to a gene. Germline V lookup: CDR1 SGDLS, CDR2 YYNGEE. The CDR3 coding sequence is TGTGCCAGCAGCTACAGGGGTGGGAAGTACGAGCAGTACTTC. Translating gives CASSYRGGKYEQYF.

This chain connects TRBV11-3 to TRBJ2-5; 14 bases fit TRBD2. The J call may not be correct, given that the DNA end is closer to TRBJ2-7. Germline values: CDR1 SGHNT, CDR2 YENEEA. The CDR3 has 20 residues. CDR3 protein: CASSLDRGTSGSKRSYEQYF. DNA for the CDR3: TGTGCCAGCAGCTTAGATCGCGGGACTAGCGGGAGTAAGCGGTCCTACGAGCAGTACTTC.

The J gene is TRBJ2-3, the V gene TRBV13; D is possibly TRBD2 (6 bases). Germline V gene sequence: CDR1 PRHDT, CDR2 FYEKMQ (reference sequence). This CDR3 is built from 21 residues. V was clipped by 0 bases and J by 1 base, with 26 bases between them. DNA for the CDR3: TGTGCCAGCAGCTTAGGTTGGGAACTAGCTCGGAAGCCGAGTGGCACAGATACGCAGTATTTT. It is translated as CASSLGWELARKPSGTDTQYF.

CDR3 sequence (DNA): TGTGCCTGGAAGGGGACTAGCGGGAGTAGGAACGAGCAGTACTTC. Amino acids: CAWKGTSGSRNEQYF. The chain is built from TRBV30 and TRBJ2-7, with 14 nucleotides matching TRBD2. From germline, CDR1 is GTSNPN and CDR2 SVGIG (reference sequence). V shed 4 bases, J shed 5 bases, and the junction held 7 bases outside the gene matches. The CDR3 spans 15 residues.

The V gene is TRBV6-5, the J gene TRBJ2-3, with 11 positions matching TRBD1. In germline, CDR1 is MNHEY, CDR2 SVGAGI. After removal of 0 bases from V and 4 bases from J, the junction contained 3 bases not matched to a gene. This CDR3 is built from 16 residues. The CDR3 reads CASSYSRGQGADTQYF. The CDR3 DNA is TGTGCCAGCAGTTACTCTAGGGGACAGGGGGCAGATACGCAGTATTTT.

The J gene is TRBJ1-1, the V gene TRBV28; no clear D gene. Germline-derived CDR1 and CDR2 are MDHEN and SYDVKM. V gave up 9 bases and J gave up 5 bases, with 19 bases separating them. This CDR3 has 14 residues. The CDR3 sequence: CASHTAASGTEAFF. CDR3 coding DNA: TGTGCCAGTCACACCGCAGCCTCGGGGACTGAAGCTTTCTTT.